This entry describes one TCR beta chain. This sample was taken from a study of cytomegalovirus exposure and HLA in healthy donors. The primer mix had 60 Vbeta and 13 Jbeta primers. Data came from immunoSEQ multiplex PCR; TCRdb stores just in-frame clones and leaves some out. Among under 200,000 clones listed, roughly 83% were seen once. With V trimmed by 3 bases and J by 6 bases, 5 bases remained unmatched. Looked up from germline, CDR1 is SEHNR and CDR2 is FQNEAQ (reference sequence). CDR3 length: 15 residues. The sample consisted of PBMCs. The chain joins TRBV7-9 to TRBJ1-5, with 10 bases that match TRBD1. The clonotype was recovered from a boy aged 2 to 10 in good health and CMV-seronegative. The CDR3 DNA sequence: TGTGCCAGCAGCTTGGGACAGGGGACAGGTCAGCCCCAGCATTTT. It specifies CASSLGQGTGQPQHF.